The next 5 T cell receptor beta chains were all read from a single sample in a study of blood T cells in healthy people across ages. Through a sample-barcoded 5' primer and a J-beta primer mix, a second PCR was run for about 6 to 12 cycles. A single record per CDR3 protein comes from TCRdb applying MiXCR to the 5' RACE reads. The table lists some 730,000 distinct CDR3 sequences, 20% to 25% of them singletons. The sequenced sample consisted of blood. These receptors were taken from a man between 70 and 80 years old in good health.

A few counts support this clonotype. This chain connects TRBV9 to TRBJ2-3; possibly TRBD1 or TRBD2 for D (6 bases each). CDR1 is SGDLS, CDR2 YYNGEE, per germline. The CDR3 contains 16 residues. V shed 2 bases and J shed 0 bases, with 13 bases lying between them. The CDR3 sequence is CASSVLGGRSTDTQYF. In DNA form, the CDR3 reads TGTGCCAGCAGCGTGCTCGGGGGCAGGAGCACAGATACGCAGTATTTT.

This chain uses TRBV3-1 with TRBJ2-5; tentative D call: TRBD2 (6 bases). The V end lost 11 bases, the J end lost 5 bases, and 15 bases lay between the germline ends. In germline, CDR1 is LGHDT, CDR2 YNNKEL (reference sequence). The CDR3 spans 12 residues. The CDR3 sequence: CAGRDSLETQYF. DNA for the CDR3: TGTGCCGGCCGGGACTCCCTGGAGACCCAGTACTTC.

This rearrangement joins TRBV12-3 or TRBV12-4 to TRBJ1-2; 7 bases line up with TRBD1. V gave up 7 bases and J gave up 3 bases; unmatched junction bases: 11. This CDR3 is built from 15 residues. The CDR3 DNA reads TGTGCCAGCACCCTAAGACCGGGACAGCACTATGGCTACACCTTC. Translating gives CASTLRPGQHYGYTF.

The chain couples TRBV12-3 or TRBV12-4 to TRBJ2-5; D perhaps matches TRBD2 (7 bases). V gave up 6 bases and J gave up 9 bases, with 17 bases separating them. The CDR3 has 13 amino acids. The CDR3 is CASRTTGRESQYF. The CDR3 bases are TGTGCCAGCAGGACCACAGGGAGGGAGTCCCAGTACTTC.

J is TRBJ2-3 and V is TRBV10-3, with D possibly called TRBD1 or TRBD2 (5 bases each). Germline V lookup: CDR1 ENHRY, CDR2 SYGVKD. The CDR3 totals 17 residues. The germline V and J ends were trimmed by 5 bases and 7 bases, with 25 bases remaining between them. CDR3 sequence: CAISRTGGEAFFYTQYF. The CDR3, as DNA: TGTGCCATCAGTAGAACAGGAGGCGAGGCATTCTTTTATACGCAGTATTTT.